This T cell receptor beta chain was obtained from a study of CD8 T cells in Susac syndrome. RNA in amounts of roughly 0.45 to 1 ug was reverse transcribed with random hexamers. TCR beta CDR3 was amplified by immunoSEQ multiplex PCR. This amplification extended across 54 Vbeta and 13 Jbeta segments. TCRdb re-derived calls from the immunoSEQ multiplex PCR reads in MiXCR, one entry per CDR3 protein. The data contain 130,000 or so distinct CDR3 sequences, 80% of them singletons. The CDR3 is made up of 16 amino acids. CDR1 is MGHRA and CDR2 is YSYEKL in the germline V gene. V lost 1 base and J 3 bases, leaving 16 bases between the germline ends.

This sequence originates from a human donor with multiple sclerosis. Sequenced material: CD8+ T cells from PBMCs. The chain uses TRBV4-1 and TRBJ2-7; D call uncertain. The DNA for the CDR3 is TGCGCCAGCAGCCAAGGATCTGCCGAGCTTAACTACGAGCAGTACTTC. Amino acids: CASSQGSAELNYEQYF.